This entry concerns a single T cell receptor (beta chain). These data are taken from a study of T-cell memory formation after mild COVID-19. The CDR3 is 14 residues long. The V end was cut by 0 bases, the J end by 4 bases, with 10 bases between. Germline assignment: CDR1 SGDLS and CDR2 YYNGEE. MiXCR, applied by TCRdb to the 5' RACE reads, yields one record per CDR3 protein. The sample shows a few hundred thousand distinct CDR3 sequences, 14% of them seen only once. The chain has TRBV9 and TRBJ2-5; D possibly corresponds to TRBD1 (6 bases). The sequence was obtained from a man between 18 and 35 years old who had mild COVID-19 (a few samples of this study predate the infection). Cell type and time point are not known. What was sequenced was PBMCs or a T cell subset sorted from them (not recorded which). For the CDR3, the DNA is TGTGCCAGCAGCGTAGAGGCACAGGGAGAGACCCAGTACTTC. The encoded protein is CASSVEAQGETQYF.